This T cell receptor beta chain was captured by sequencing in a study of brain T cells in children with intractable seizures. As for time point: blood from clinic visit 5 months post-surgery; TSC patient then seizure free. This table comes from immunoSEQ multiplex PCR, and its TCRdb copy is limited to in-frame clones, with some not included. Among about 350,000 clones listed, about 94% were seen once. CDR1 is SGHDN, CDR2 FVKESK, per germline. V lost 4 bases and J 6 bases, leaving 12 bases between the germline ends. CDR3 size: 13 residues. This sequence originates from a boy under two years old with tuberous sclerosis and intractable seizures. The sequencing here drew on peripheral blood, taken roughly 5 months after surgery. The gene calls are TRBV14 and TRBJ1-2; D is possibly TRBD1 (6 bases). Here the CDR3 reads CASSRGGHNGYTF. DNA for the CDR3: TGTGCCAGCAGCCGTGGGGGGCACAATGGCTACACCTTC.